The clone carrying this T cell receptor beta chain was counted only a few times. This record comes from a study of blood T cell repertoires in COVID-19. Across the whole study: Nucleic acid was either cDNA or gDNA, and it came from T cells, B-cell-depleted T cells, or PBMCs.

Repertoires were generated with immunoSEQ multiplex PCR, while TCRdb's copy carries only in-frame clones and drops some. The data contain about 210,000 clones, 70% to 90% of them singletons. Sequencing input: PBMCs or T cells enriched from blood (not recorded which). This receptor was obtained from a man aged 25-45 years who had recovered from COVID-19.

CDR3 in amino acids: CASNLDGRDTDTQYF. In DNA, the CDR3 is TGCGCCAGCAATCTCGACGGGCGGGACACAGATACGCAGTATTTT. V is TRBV5-1 and J is TRBJ2-3; tentative D call: TRBD2 (6 bases). The CDR3 length is 15 residues. Germline V gives CDR1 SGHRS, CDR2 YFSETQ. V was trimmed by 6 bases and J by 2 bases, leaving 16 bases between them. Supplemented by reference TRBV5-1 and TRBJ2-3, the full variable domain reads KAGVTQTPRYLIKTRGQQVTLSCSPISGHRSVSWYQQTPGQGLQFLFEYFSETQRNKGNFPGRFSGRQFSNSRSEMNVSTLELGDSALYLCASNLDGRDTDTQYFGPGTRLTVL.